Listed below are T cell receptor beta chains from one sample, sequenced in a study of vaccination and CD4 T cells after COVID-19. TCRdb processed the PCR reads anew with MiXCR; each CDR3 protein has one entry. The sample holds 10,000 to 15,000 distinct CDR3 sequences, around 70% seen once. What these receptors recognize is not known. The sequencing sample was made of CD4+ T cells from blood, cultured in vitro. The origin of the receptors is a human donor who had recovered from COVID-19. Each CDR3 is given with its conserved first and last residue. D genes are given only for firm matches. Clone size is stated in some rows and not others, as once, few, many or a class when expanded.

CDR3aa | CDR3nt | j_gene | d_gene | v_gene | abundance
CASSLRWAYTEAFF | TGTGCCAGCAGCTTACGATGGGCCTACACTGAAGCTTTCTTT | TRBJ1-1 | . | TRBV7-9 | .
CASRAPVPEAFF | TGTGCCAGCAGAGCCCCGGTCCCTGAAGCTTTCTTT | TRBJ1-1 | . | TRBV2 | .
CASSRRTGGSQPQHF | TGTGCCAGCAGCCGTCGGACAGGGGGATCCCAGCCCCAGCATTTT | TRBJ1-5 | TRBD1 | TRBV6-1 | .
CASSYSTGGADTQYF | TGTGCCAGCAGTTACTCGACAGGGGGCGCAGATACGCAGTATTTT | TRBJ2-3 | TRBD1 | TRBV6-5 | .
CASSYSDVTAEQYF | TGTGCCAGCAGTTACTCAGATGTCACGGCCGAGCAGTACTTC | TRBJ2-7 | . | TRBV6-2/TRBV6-3 | .
CASGFPGERETQYF | TGTGCCAGCGGGTTTCCAGGGGAGCGAGAGACCCAGTACTTC | TRBJ2-5 | . | TRBV7-2 | .
CSVSPGGNQPQHF | TGCAGTGTTTCGCCCGGAGGGAATCAGCCCCAGCATTTT | TRBJ1-5 | . | TRBV20-1 | few
CSAQVSTGGRETQYF | TGCAGTGCCCAAGTATCGACAGGGGGCAGGGAGACCCAGTACTTC | TRBJ2-5 | TRBD1 | TRBV20-1 | once
CASRSQPGNQPQHF | TGTGCCAGCAGATCTCAACCGGGCAATCAGCCCCAGCATTTT | TRBJ1-5 | . | TRBV28 | .
CSARAGISDYGYTF | TGCAGTGCTAGGGCCGGGATATCGGACTATGGCTACACCTTC | TRBJ1-2 | . | TRBV20-1 | .
CASKAGTYNEQFF | TGTGCCAGCAAGGCGGGGACCTACAATGAGCAGTTCTTC | TRBJ2-1 | . | TRBV7-2 | .
CASSLGGAGSTEAFF | TGTGCCAGCAGCTTAGGGGGGGCTGGGTCCACTGAAGCTTTCTTT | TRBJ1-1 | . | TRBV7-2 | .
CSARDLLPRQGAQETQYF | TGCAGTGCTAGAGATCTCTTACCCCGACAGGGGGCCCAAGAGACCCAGTACTTC | TRBJ2-5 | TRBD1 | TRBV20-1 | .
CASSLFRAGKYYGYTF | TGTGCCAGCAGCCTATTCCGCGCAGGGAAATACTATGGCTACACCTTC | TRBJ1-2 | . | TRBV6-1 | .
CAWSVPGGGYTF | TGTGCCTGGAGTGTACCCGGGGGTGGCTACACCTTC | TRBJ1-2 | . | TRBV30 | .
CASSLERGNYGYTF | TGTGCCAGCAGCTTAGAAAGGGGCAACTATGGCTACACCTTC | TRBJ1-2 | . | TRBV7-2 | once
CASIFSIVRRGNTEAFF | TGTGCCAGCATATTTTCCATTGTTCGGAGGGGGAACACTGAAGCTTTCTTT | TRBJ1-1 | . | TRBV28 | .
CASTSFGTGGAFNQPQHF | TGTGCCAGCACCTCATTCGGGACAGGGGGCGCTTTCAATCAGCCCCAGCATTTT | TRBJ1-5 | TRBD1 | TRBV28 | .
CASSYAARRETQYF | TGTGCCAGCAGTTACGCGGCCCGACGAGAGACCCAGTACTTC | TRBJ2-5 | . | TRBV6-2/TRBV6-3 | .
CATGRGRTGTRNTIYF | TGTGCCACCGGAAGGGGCCGGACAGGGACCCGAAACACCATATATTTT | TRBJ1-3 | TRBD1 | TRBV15 | .
CATSDSYNSPLHF | TGTGCCACTTCGGACTCCTATAATTCACCCCTCCACTTT | TRBJ1-6 | . | TRBV2 | .
CSAMSGTGSTDTQYF | TGCAGTGCTATGTCCGGGACAGGCAGCACAGATACGCAGTATTTT | TRBJ2-3 | TRBD1 | TRBV20-1 | once
CASSLYLAGGYNEQFF | TGTGCCAGCAGTTTATATCTAGCGGGAGGGTACAATGAGCAGTTCTTC | TRBJ2-1 | TRBD2 | TRBV27 | .
CAQQGGVTEAFF | TGTGCCCAACAGGGGGGGGTCACTGAAGCTTTCTTT | TRBJ1-1 | TRBD1 | TRBV7-2 | .
CASSSKGQGMGAFF | TGTGCCAGCAGCTCCAAGGGACAGGGGATGGGAGCTTTCTTT | TRBJ1-1 | TRBD1 | TRBV5-4 | .
CASSQDLNSPLHF | TGCGCCAGCAGCCAAGATCTGAATTCACCCCTCCACTTT | TRBJ1-6 | . | TRBV11-2 | .
CASNPAPIPNYGYTF | TGCGCCAGCAACCCAGCTCCAATTCCTAACTATGGCTACACCTTC | TRBJ1-2 | . | TRBV23-1 | .
CASSSGLAGTDTQYF | TGTGCCAGCAGCTCGGGACTAGCGGGCACAGATACGCAGTATTTT | TRBJ2-3 | TRBD2 | TRBV6-4 | .
CASREVQNTEAFF | TGTGCCAGCAGAGAAGTCCAGAACACTGAAGCTTTCTTT | TRBJ1-1 | . | TRBV6-2/TRBV6-3 | .
CASRPPGTPSYEQYF | TGTGCCAGTAGACCCCCCGGGACACCCTCCTACGAGCAGTACTTC | TRBJ2-7 | . | TRBV19 | .
CASSLDQFTGEQYF | TGTGCCAGCAGCTTAGATCAGTTCACCGGCGAGCAGTACTTC | TRBJ2-7 | . | TRBV11-2 | .
CASSLRGTGELFF | TGTGCCAGCAGTTTAAGGGGCACCGGGGAGCTGTTTTTT | TRBJ2-2 | . | TRBV28 | .
CASSSPGSGTDTQYF | TGTGCCAGCAGTTCCCCGGGGAGTGGCACAGATACGCAGTATTTT | TRBJ2-3 | . | TRBV28 | .
CASSLQQGVTYEQYF | TGTGCCAGCAGCTTACAACAGGGCGTCACCTACGAGCAGTACTTC | TRBJ2-7 | . | TRBV7-2 | .
CASSESPVLPYEQYF | TGTGCCAGCAGTGAGAGTCCGGTGCTACCCTACGAGCAGTACTTC | TRBJ2-7 | . | TRBV6-4 | .
CASMAGRGLDNQPQHF | TGTGCCAGCATGGCAGGGAGAGGATTAGACAATCAGCCCCAGCATTTT | TRBJ1-5 | . | TRBV6-1 | .
CASRLGVNEQFF | TGTGCCAGCAGGCTAGGTGTGAATGAGCAGTTCTTC | TRBJ2-1 | . | TRBV7-2 | .
CASSVAQGIAAFF | TGTGCCAGTAGTGTCGCCCAGGGGATAGCAGCTTTCTTT | TRBJ1-1 | . | TRBV19 | .
CASSLEAGAIYEQYF | TGTGCCAGCAGCTTAGAGGCCGGCGCAATATACGAGCAGTACTTC | TRBJ2-7 | . | TRBV7-2 | .
CASSLNFGGGYTF | TGTGCCAGCAGTTTAAATTTCGGGGGCGGCTACACCTTC | TRBJ1-2 | . | TRBV27 | few
CSASSHGLATNTGELFF | TGCAGTGCTAGTAGCCATGGACTAGCGACGAACACCGGGGAGCTGTTTTTT | TRBJ2-2 | TRBD2 | TRBV20-1 | .
CATSRVPSGKQFF | TGTGCCACCAGCAGAGTACCGTCGGGTAAGCAGTTCTTC | TRBJ2-1 | . | TRBV15 | .
CASSYLQGHQPQHF | TGTGCCAGCAGTTATTTACAGGGACATCAGCCCCAGCATTTT | TRBJ1-5 | . | TRBV6-2/TRBV6-3 | .
CASSESANTIYF | TGTGCCAGCAGTGAAAGCGCCAACACCATATATTTT | TRBJ1-3 | . | TRBV2 | .
CASSKDRDTQYF | TGTGCCAGCAGTAAGGACCGGGATACGCAGTATTTT | TRBJ2-3 | . | TRBV2 | .